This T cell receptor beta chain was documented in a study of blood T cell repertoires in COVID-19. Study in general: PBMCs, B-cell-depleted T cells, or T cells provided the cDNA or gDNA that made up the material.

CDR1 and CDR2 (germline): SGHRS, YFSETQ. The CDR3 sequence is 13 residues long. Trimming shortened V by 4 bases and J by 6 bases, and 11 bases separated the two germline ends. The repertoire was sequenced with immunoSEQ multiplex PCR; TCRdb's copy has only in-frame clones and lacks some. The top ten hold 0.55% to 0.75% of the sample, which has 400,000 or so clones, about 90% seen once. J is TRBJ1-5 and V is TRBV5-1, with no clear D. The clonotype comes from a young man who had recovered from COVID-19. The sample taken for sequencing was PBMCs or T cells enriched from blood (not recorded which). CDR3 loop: CASSPEGSQPQHF. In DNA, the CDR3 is TGCGCCAGCAGCCCGGAGGGCAGTCAGCCCCAGCATTTT.